The 17 T cell receptor beta chains presented below share a single source sample, sequenced in a study of T-cell reconstitution after alpha-beta-depleted transplantation in children (dated by TCRdb to about 2016). The sample's treatment or condition label, decoded: allogeneic hematopoietic cell transplantation with graft depleted of TCRalphabeta T cells and CD19 B cells. The protocol used for the library was PCR. The sequencer was an Illumina HiSeq 2500. To normalize quantification of the TCRbeta repertoire, the TCR libraries were built with molecular barcoding that relied on unique molecular identifiers. The public sequencing data were trimmed at Q25 with fastp and processed into clonotypes with MiXCR by TCRdb, which kept only in-frame beta chains. Every distinct CDR3 protein forms one entry, paired with its most common genes and DNA. The sample table lists over 200,000 distinct CDR3 sequences, roughly 11% of them with a count of one. The ten largest account for 28% of the sample.

The material sequenced was PBMCs, taken before TCRalphabeta/CD19-depleted stem cell transplant. The receptors here all came from a child under three years old with acute myeloid leukemia, due to receive a stem cell transplant.

This clonotype has a single count. A much larger clone differs from this one at a single base, so this may be a read error. The genes are TRBV28 and TRBJ2-6; D unresolved. Germline V lookup: CDR1 MDHEN, CDR2 SYDVKM. Trimming removed 6 bases at V and 2 bases at J, with 11 bases between. This CDR3 has 15 residues. CDR3 sequence reads: CASRIGFPGANVLTF. The CDR3 DNA reads TGTGCCAGCAGGATAGGGTTTCCTGGGGCCAACGTCCTGACTTTC.

Concerning this clonotype: A read error may explain this, as a much larger clone is one base away. CDR3 DNA: TGCGTCAGCAGCCCCCGTGCGGACAGGGGCGCCACTGAAGCTTTCTTT. Protein sequence: CVSSPRADRGATEAFF. V usage is TRBV5-1 and J usage is TRBJ1-1; 9 nucleotides align to TRBD1. This CDR3 has 16 amino acids. CDR1 SGHRS and CDR2 YFSETQ come from the germline V gene.

This clonotype showed up just a few times. The chain carries TRBV18 and TRBJ2-1; D is perhaps TRBD1 (5 bases). This CDR3 has 12 amino acids. In germline, CDR1 is KGHSH, CDR2 LQKENI. V lost 9 bases, J lost 8 bases, and 14 bases lay in between. The CDR3 here is CASVGAPYEQFF. CDR3 DNA: TGTGCCAGTGTTGGGGCCCCCTATGAGCAGTTCTTC.

In this sample, this clonotype turned up many times. The V and J genes are TRBV5-1 and TRBJ2-5; TRBD1 matches 7 bases. Germline assignment: CDR1 SGHRS and CDR2 YFSETQ. This CDR3 comprises 14 residues. V shed 0 bases and J 5 bases; nucleotides not matched to a gene: 4. CDR3 loop: CASSLEGGRETQYF. In DNA, the CDR3 is TGCGCCAGCAGCTTGGAAGGGGGCAGGGAGACCCAGTACTTC.

On this clonotype itself: A read error may explain this, as a much larger clone is one base away. The chain recombines TRBV5-1 with TRBJ1-2, with 11 bases fitting TRBD1. The CDR3 contains 14 residues. CDR1 is SGHRS, CDR2 YFSETQ, per germline. CDR3 in DNA: TGCGCCAGCAGCGTGGGACAGGGGGGGAATGGCGACACCTTC. Translation: CASSVGQGGNGDTF.

This clonotype was seen at least ten times. The chain is built from TRBV20-1 and TRBJ2-2; tentatively, D is TRBD2 (5 bases). Germline CDR1 DFQATT, CDR2 SNEGSKA (reference sequence). With 5 bases removed from V and 2 bases from J, the gap between germline ends came to 15 bases. The CDR3 extends over 15 amino acids. The CDR3 DNA sequence: TGCAGTGCTCCTCTAAGGCTAGCAAACACCGGGGAGCTGTTTTTT. This codes for CSAPLRLANTGELFF.

This chain joins TRBV6-1 and TRBJ2-2; 8 bases map to TRBD2. This CDR3 contains 13 residues. Germline V gene lookup returns CDR1 MNHNS and CDR2 SASEGT. V dropped 8 bases and J dropped 3; count of bases not matched to a gene: 2. The CDR3, as DNA: TGTGCCAGCCAAGCGGGGGACACCGGGGAGCTGTTTTTT. Its translation is CASQAGDTGELFF.

This clonotype was recorded many times. V usage is TRBV10-3 and J usage is TRBJ2-5, with D possibly being TRBD1 or TRBD2 (5 bases each). CDR1 is ENHRY, CDR2 SYGVKD, per germline. The CDR3 has 14 amino acids. Trimming cost V 6 bases and J 3 bases, with 14 bases left between them. In DNA form, the CDR3 reads TGTGCCATCAGAAAAGGGACGATGGAAGAGACCCAGTACTTC. Translation gives CAIRKGTMEETQYF.

This clonotype has a count of ten or more. This chain joins TRBV28 and TRBJ1-5, with TRBD1 identical over 8 bases. Per germline, CDR1 MDHEN and CDR2 SYDVKM. The CDR3 extends over 13 amino acids. V dropped 8 bases and J dropped 6; count of bases not matched to a gene: 6. The CDR3 is CASRNRGFQPQHF. CDR3 nucleotide sequence: TGTGCCAGCCGGAACAGGGGGTTTCAGCCCCAGCATTTT.

This clonotype was detected only a few times. V gene TRBV5-1 combines with J gene TRBJ1-3; perhaps TRBD1 as D (6 bases). The CDR3 length is 17 residues. The V gene lost 2 bases and the J gene lost 0 bases, with 15 bases spanning the gap. Looked up from germline, CDR1 is SGHRS and CDR2 is YFSETQ. CDR3 in amino acids: CASSFRDTTSSGNTIYF. In DNA form, the CDR3 reads TGCGCCAGCAGCTTCCGGGACACCACGAGCTCTGGAAACACCATATATTTT.

This clonotype was picked up many times. In DNA form, the CDR3 reads TGCAGTGCTAGACATTTCAGGGGGGCCTACGAGCAGTACTTC. Residues: CSARHFRGAYEQYF. The V gene is TRBV20-1, the J gene TRBJ2-7, with D perhaps matching TRBD1 (7 bases). Between the trimmed V and J ends, which lost 2 bases and 2 bases, there was a span of 13 bases. This CDR3 has 14 residues. In germline, CDR1 is DFQATT, CDR2 SNEGSKA (reference sequence).

The chain joins TRBV11-3 to TRBJ1-1, with 11 positions matching TRBD1. From germline, CDR1 is SGHNT and CDR2 YENEEA. The J segment lost 3 bases and the V segment lost 5 bases, leaving 8 bases of the junction unmatched. The CDR3 extends over 16 amino acids. The CDR3 here is CASSPGTGGMDTEAFF. CDR3 in DNA: TGTGCCAGCAGCCCCGGGACAGGGGGAATGGACACTGAAGCTTTCTTT.

This clonotype was picked up many times. J is TRBJ2-1 and V is TRBV18; D is perhaps TRBD2 (6 bases). Germline V gene sequence: CDR1 KGHSH, CDR2 LQKENI. V lost 0 bases and J 0 bases, leaving 12 bases between the germline ends. The CDR3 spans 17 residues. The CDR3 loop is CASSPPGSGGSYNEQFF. The DNA for the CDR3 is TGTGCCAGCTCACCACCTGGTAGCGGCGGCTCCTACAATGAGCAGTTCTTC.

This clonotype has a count of ten or more. J is TRBJ1-2 and V is TRBV7-2, with TRBD1 matching 9 bases. V dropped 1 base and J dropped 1; count of bases not matched to a gene: 1. From germline, CDR1 is SGHTA and CDR2 FQGNSA. This CDR3 has 15 amino acids. CDR3 sequence (DNA): TGTGCCAGCAGCTTAGGGACAGGGGTTAACTATGGCTACACCTTC. Translated, it gives CASSLGTGVNYGYTF.

Many counts were recorded for this clonotype. The chain joins TRBV20-1 to TRBJ2-3; TRBD1 aligns across 7 bases. The V gene end was trimmed by 6 bases and the J gene end by 3 bases; junction bases not matched to a gene: 18. CDR3 size: 17 residues. Germline loops: CDR1 DFQATT, CDR2 SNEGSKA (reference sequence). Written as DNA, the CDR3 is TGCAGTGCCCACCCCCCACCAGACAGGGTATTTACAGATACGCAGTATTTT. Translating it yields CSAHPPPDRVFTDTQYF.

This clonotype was observed many times. The chain combines TRBV12-3 or TRBV12-4 with TRBJ1-5; D may be TRBD1 (5 bases). The CDR3 length is 14 residues. Trimming stripped 10 bases from V and 1 base from J, with 14 bases between. This CDR3 reads CATSHGGSNQPQHF. Here the CDR3 DNA reads TGTGCCACCTCCCATGGGGGAAGCAATCAGCCCCAGCATTTT.

This clonotype was seen many times. This rearrangement joins TRBV7-9 to TRBJ2-7, with 9 nucleotides matching TRBD1. Germline CDR1 and CDR2: SEHNR and FQNEAQ (reference sequence). The CDR3 contains 14 residues. Unmatched junction bases numbered 4, after V lost 3 bases and J lost 4 bases. The chain's CDR3 is CASSFGTGFYEQYF. In DNA, the CDR3 is TGTGCCAGCAGCTTCGGGACAGGGTTTTACGAGCAGTACTTC.